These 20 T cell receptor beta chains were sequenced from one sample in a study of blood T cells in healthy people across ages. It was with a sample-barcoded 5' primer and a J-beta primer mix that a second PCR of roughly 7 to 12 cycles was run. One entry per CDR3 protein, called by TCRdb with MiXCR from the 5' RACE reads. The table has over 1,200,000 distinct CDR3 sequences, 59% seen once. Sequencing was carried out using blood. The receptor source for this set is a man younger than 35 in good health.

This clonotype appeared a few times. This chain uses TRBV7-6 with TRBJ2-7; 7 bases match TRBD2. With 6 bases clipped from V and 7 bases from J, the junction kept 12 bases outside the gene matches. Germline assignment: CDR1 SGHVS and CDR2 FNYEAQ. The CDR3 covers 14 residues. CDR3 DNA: TGTGCCAGCAGTCCTTTGGGGGGGACCCGAGAGCAGTACTTC. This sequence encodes CASSPLGGTREQYF.

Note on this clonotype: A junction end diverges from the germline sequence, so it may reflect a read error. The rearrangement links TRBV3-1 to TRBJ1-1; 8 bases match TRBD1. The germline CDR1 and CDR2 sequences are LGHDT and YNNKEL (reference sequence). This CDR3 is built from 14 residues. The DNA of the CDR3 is TGTGCCTGCAGCCGCTGGACAGGGAGGACTGAGGCTTTCTTT. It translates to CACSRWTGRTEAFF.

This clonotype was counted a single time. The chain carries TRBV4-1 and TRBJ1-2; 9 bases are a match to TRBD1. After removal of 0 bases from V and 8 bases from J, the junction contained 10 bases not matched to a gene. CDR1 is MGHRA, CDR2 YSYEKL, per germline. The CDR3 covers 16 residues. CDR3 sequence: CASSQERAGQGEGYTF. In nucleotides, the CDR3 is TGCGCCAGCAGCCAAGAACGCGCGGGACAGGGAGAGGGCTACACCTTC.

The DNA for the CDR3 is TGTGCCAGCAGCTGGGTTGGGGGCGCTGGGTATGGCTACACCTTC. Protein sequence: CASSWVGGAGYGYTF. The chain combines TRBV7-9 with TRBJ1-2; maybe TRBD1 (6 bases). Germline V gene data show CDR1 as SEHNR and CDR2 as FQNEAQ (reference sequence). V dropped 4 bases and J dropped 5 bases, with 17 bases sitting between them. The CDR3 totals 15 residues.

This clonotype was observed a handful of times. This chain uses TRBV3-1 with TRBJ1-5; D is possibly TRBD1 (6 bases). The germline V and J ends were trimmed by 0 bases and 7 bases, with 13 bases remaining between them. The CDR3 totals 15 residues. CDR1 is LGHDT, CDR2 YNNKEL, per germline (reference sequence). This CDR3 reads CASSQDWGAGQPQHF. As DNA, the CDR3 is TGTGCCAGCAGCCAAGATTGGGGGGCAGGACAGCCCCAGCATTTT. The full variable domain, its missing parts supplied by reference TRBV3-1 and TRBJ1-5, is DTAVSQTPKYLVTQMGNDKSIKCEQNLGHDTMYWYKQDSKKFLKIMFSYNNKELIINETVPNRFSPKSPDKAHLNLHINSLELGDSAVYFCASSQDWGAGQPQHFGDGTRLSIL.

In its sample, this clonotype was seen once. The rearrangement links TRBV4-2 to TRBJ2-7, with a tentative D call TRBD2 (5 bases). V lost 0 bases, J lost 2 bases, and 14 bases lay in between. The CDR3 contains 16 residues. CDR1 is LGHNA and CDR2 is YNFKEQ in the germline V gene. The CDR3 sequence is CASSQDLSSGPYEQYF. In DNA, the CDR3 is TGTGCCAGCAGCCAAGATTTGTCGAGCGGTCCCTACGAGCAGTACTTC.

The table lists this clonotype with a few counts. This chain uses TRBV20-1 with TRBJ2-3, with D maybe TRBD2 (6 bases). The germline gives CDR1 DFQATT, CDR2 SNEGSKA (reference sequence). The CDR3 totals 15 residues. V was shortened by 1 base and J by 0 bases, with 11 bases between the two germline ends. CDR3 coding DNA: TGCAGTGCTAGAGGGGGGGACCGTAGCACAGATACGCAGTATTTT. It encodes CSARGGDRSTDTQYF.

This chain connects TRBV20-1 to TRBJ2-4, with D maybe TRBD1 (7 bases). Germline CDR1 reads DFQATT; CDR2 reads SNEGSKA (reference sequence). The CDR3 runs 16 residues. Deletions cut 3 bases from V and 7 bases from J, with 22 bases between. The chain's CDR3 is CSARPRGADRLNIQYF. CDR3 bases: TGCAGTGCTAGGCCCAGGGGGGCGGACAGGCTGAACATTCAGTACTTC.

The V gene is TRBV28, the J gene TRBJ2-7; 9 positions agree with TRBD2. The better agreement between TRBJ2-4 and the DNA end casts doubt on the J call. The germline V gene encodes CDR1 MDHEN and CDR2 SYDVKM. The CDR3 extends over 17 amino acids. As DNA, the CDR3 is TGTGCCAGCAGTCCCCACTTGCCTAGCGGGGACCAAAACATTCAGTACTTC. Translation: CASSPHLPSGDQNIQYF.

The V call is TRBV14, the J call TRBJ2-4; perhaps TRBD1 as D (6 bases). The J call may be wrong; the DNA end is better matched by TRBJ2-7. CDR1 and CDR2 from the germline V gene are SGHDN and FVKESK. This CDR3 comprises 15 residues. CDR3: CASSQVGDGGPEQYF. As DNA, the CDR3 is TGTGCCAGCAGCCAAGTGGGAGATGGGGGCCCCGAGCAGTACTTC.

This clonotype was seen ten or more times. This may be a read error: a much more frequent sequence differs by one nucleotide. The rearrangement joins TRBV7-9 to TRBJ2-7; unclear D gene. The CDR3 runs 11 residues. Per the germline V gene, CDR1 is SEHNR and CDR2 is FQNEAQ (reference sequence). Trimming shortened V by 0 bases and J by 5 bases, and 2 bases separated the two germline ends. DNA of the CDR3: TGTGCCAGCAGCTTAGCCAACGAGCAGTACTTC. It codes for CASSLANEQYF.

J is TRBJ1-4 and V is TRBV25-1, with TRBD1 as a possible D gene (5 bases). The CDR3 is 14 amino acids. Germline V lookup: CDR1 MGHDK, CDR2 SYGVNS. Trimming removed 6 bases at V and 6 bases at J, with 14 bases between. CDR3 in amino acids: CASRELGTDEKLFF. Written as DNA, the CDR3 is TGTGCCAGCAGGGAGCTTGGGACCGATGAAAAACTGTTTTTT.

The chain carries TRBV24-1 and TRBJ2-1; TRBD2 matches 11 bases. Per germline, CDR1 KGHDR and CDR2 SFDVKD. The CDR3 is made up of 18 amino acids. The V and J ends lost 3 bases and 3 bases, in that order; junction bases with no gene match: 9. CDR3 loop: CATSDNTGTSGIYNEQFF. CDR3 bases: TGTGCCACCAGTGATAATACCGGGACTAGCGGCATCTACAATGAGCAGTTCTTC.

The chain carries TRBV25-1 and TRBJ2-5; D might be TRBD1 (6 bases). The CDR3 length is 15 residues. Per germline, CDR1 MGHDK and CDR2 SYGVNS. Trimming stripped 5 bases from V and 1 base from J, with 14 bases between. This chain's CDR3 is CASSWTDYLQETQYF. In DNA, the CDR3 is TGTGCCAGCAGTTGGACAGACTACCTCCAAGAGACCCAGTACTTC.

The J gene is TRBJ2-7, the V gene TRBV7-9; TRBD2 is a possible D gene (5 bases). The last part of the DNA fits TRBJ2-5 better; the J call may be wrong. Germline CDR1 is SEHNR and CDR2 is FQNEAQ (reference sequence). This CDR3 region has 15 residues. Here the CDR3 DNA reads TGTGCCAGCAGCTTAGTTCCCGGGGATATGGAGACCCAGTACTTC. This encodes CASSLVPGDMETQYF.

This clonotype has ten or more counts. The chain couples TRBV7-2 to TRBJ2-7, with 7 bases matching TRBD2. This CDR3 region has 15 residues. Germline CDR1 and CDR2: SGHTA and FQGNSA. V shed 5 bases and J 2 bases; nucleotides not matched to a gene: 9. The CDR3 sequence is CASSRSGTNPYEQYF. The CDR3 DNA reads TGTGCCAGCAGCCGTTCCGGGACTAATCCCTACGAGCAGTACTTC.

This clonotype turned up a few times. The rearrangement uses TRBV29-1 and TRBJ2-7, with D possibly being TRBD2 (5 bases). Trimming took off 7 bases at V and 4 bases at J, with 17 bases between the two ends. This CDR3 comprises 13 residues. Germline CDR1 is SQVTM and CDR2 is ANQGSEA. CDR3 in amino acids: CSARPDSGYEQYF. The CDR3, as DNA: TGCAGCGCCCGACCAGATTCGGGATACGAGCAGTACTTC.

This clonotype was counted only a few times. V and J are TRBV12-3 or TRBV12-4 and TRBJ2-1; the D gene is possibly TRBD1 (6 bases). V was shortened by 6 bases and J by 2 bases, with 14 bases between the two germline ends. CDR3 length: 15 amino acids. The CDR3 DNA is TGTGCCAGCAGCCCTGCCAGGGACACCTACAATGAGCAGTTCTTC. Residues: CASSPARDTYNEQFF.

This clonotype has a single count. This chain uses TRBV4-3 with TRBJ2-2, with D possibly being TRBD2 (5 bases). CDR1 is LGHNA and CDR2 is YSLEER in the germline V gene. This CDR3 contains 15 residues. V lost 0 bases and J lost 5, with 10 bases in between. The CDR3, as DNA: TGCGCCAGCAGCCAAGAGAGAGGGTTGACCGGGGAGCTGTTTTTT. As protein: CASSQERGLTGELFF.

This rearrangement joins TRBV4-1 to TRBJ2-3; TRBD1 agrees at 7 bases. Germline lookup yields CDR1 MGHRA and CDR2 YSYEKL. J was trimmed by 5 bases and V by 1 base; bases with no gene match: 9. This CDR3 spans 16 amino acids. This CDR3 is CASSQGGGPVGDTQYF. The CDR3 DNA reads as TGCGCCAGCAGCCAAGGAGGGGGCCCTGTTGGAGATACGCAGTATTTT.